The entry below describes one T cell receptor (beta chain). Which antigen it targets is not known. The input lacks base qualities; no much larger clone sits a single base away. These data belong to a study of T cell changes during pregnancy in multiple sclerosis (dated by TCRdb to between 2018 and 2021). With respect to the entire study: Changes in the T cell repertoire over the course of pregnancy were examined in this study in women with multiple sclerosis.

The germline V gene provides CDR1 SNHLY and CDR2 FYNNEI. The CDR3 runs 15 residues from the cysteine to the phenylalanine. Kept here is only the CDR3 DNA, which spans 45 bases and is read in frame from base 1. The trim is 8 bases for V and 0 bases for J, with a gap of 14 bases between the germline ends. The library was produced with the immunoSEQ multiplex PCR assay. Not all clones reach the TCRdb copy of this immuneACCESS table, which keeps in-frame sequences only. Checked studies attribute under half of the gap to unresolved V genes and leave the rest unexplained. In this sample the table shows about 75,000 clones, 94% of which occur a single time. The ten biggest clones cover roughly 0.14% of the sample.

The rearranged segments are TRBV2 and TRBJ2-4; no D gene call is confident. The sequence derives from a female donor with multiple sclerosis, enrolled in a pregnancy study. This specimen consisted of CD4+ T cells from peripheral blood mononuclear cells, obtained after pregnancy. In nucleotide form, the sequence is TGTGCCAGCCTCCACGAAACGGTAGCCAAAAACATTCAGTACTTC. Its protein reads: CASLHETVAKNIQYF.